This is a list of T cell receptor beta chains from one sample in a study of T cell responses to AZD1222 COVID-19 vaccine. The table came from immunoSEQ multiplex PCR; TCRdb's copy has only in-frame clones and leaves some out. The sample shows some 97,000 clones, around 90% of them seen only once. The sample in question was peripheral blood, obtained on day 0 of AZD1222 vaccination. The receptors come from an adult in good health. Both conserved end residues are part of each CDR3. Fields, in order: CDR3 protein, CDR3 DNA, V gene, J gene, D gene, clone size. The D gene is left open where the match is weak. The size of a clone is reported for some rows only, either as once, few or many, or as a class for expanded clones.

cdr3_aa: CASSLWGLQKLNTEAFF
cdr3_nt: TGTGCCAGCAGTTTATGGGGGTTACAGAAGTTGAACACTGAAGCTTTCTTT
v_call: TRBV28
j_call: TRBJ1-1
d_call: NA
clone_size: NA

cdr3_aa: CASSSPPGHPTGELFF
cdr3_nt: TGTGCCAGCAGCTCGCCGCCGGGACACCCCACCGGGGAGCTGTTTTTT
v_call: TRBV7-9
j_call: TRBJ2-2
d_call: NA
clone_size: NA

cdr3_aa: CATSRAILLGHLNTGELFF
cdr3_nt: TGTGCCACCAGCAGAGCCATACTCCTCGGACACTTGAACACCGGGGAGCTGTTTTTT
v_call: TRBV15
j_call: TRBJ2-2
d_call: NA
clone_size: NA

cdr3_aa: CASSESPDSLTSPLHF
cdr3_nt: TGCGCCAGCAGTGAGTCGCCCGACAGCCTAACTTCACCCCTCCACTTT
v_call: TRBV10-1
j_call: TRBJ1-6
d_call: NA
clone_size: medium-sized

cdr3_aa: CASTRTPVNTEAFF
cdr3_nt: TGCGCCAGCACCCGGACCCCTGTGAACACTGAAGCTTTCTTT
v_call: TRBV5-1
j_call: TRBJ1-1
d_call: NA
clone_size: NA

cdr3_aa: CASSPRDRSARGAFF
cdr3_nt: TGTGCCAGCAGCCCCCGGGACCGCTCAGCTCGGGGAGCTTTCTTT
v_call: TRBV13
j_call: TRBJ1-1
d_call: NA
clone_size: NA

cdr3_aa: CASSLAGKQPQHF
cdr3_nt: TGTGCCAGCAGTTTAGCGGGAAAGCAGCCCCAGCATTTT
v_call: TRBV12-3/TRBV12-4
j_call: TRBJ1-5
d_call: NA
clone_size: NA

cdr3_aa: CASSMGQGAYEQYF
cdr3_nt: TGTGCCAGTAGTATGGGCCAGGGGGCCTACGAGCAGTACTTC
v_call: TRBV19
j_call: TRBJ2-7
d_call: TRBD1
clone_size: NA

cdr3_aa: CASSRGNEQFF
cdr3_nt: TGTGCCAGCAGCCGGGGCAATGAGCAGTTCTTC
v_call: TRBV4-2
j_call: TRBJ2-1
d_call: NA
clone_size: NA

cdr3_aa: CASSPGPRTEAFF
cdr3_nt: TGTGCCAGTAGTCCCGGGCCACGCACTGAAGCTTTCTTT
v_call: TRBV19
j_call: TRBJ1-1
d_call: NA
clone_size: once

cdr3_aa: CASTGFSDEQFF
cdr3_nt: TGTGCCAGCACAGGTTTCAGCGATGAGCAGTTCTTC
v_call: TRBV27
j_call: TRBJ2-1
d_call: NA
clone_size: NA

cdr3_aa: CAGGRARGTEAFF
cdr3_nt: TGTGCCGGTGGAAGGGCCCGGGGAACTGAAGCTTTCTTT
v_call: TRBV30
j_call: TRBJ1-1
d_call: NA
clone_size: once

cdr3_aa: CASSRSSGTGEQYF
cdr3_nt: TGTGCCAGCAGCCGTAGTAGCGGGACGGGGGAGCAGTACTTC
v_call: TRBV7-9
j_call: TRBJ2-7
d_call: TRBD2
clone_size: NA

cdr3_aa: CASSLRPGGASNEKLFF
cdr3_nt: TGTGCCAGCAGTTTACGGCCAGGGGGCGCGAGTAATGAAAAACTGTTTTTT
v_call: TRBV28
j_call: TRBJ1-4
d_call: TRBD1
clone_size: few

cdr3_aa: CASSLDLSQSQFF
cdr3_nt: TGTGCCAGCAGCTTAGATCTTTCTCAGAGTCAGTTCTTC
v_call: TRBV11-3
j_call: TRBJ2-1
d_call: NA
clone_size: NA

cdr3_aa: CAISKSTSGSTYEQYF
cdr3_nt: TGTGCCATCAGTAAAAGCACTAGCGGGAGTACCTACGAGCAGTACTTC
v_call: TRBV10-3
j_call: TRBJ2-7
d_call: TRBD2
clone_size: few

cdr3_aa: CASSAQGQGEGYTF
cdr3_nt: TGTGCCAGCAGCGCCCAGGGACAGGGTGAAGGCTACACCTTC
v_call: TRBV7-9
j_call: TRBJ1-2
d_call: TRBD1
clone_size: NA

cdr3_aa: CASSLLPDSYGYTF
cdr3_nt: TGTGCCAGCAGCTTATTGCCCGACAGCTATGGCTACACCTTC
v_call: TRBV11-3
j_call: TRBJ1-2
d_call: NA
clone_size: NA

cdr3_aa: CASSSRGSPGYEQYF
cdr3_nt: TGTGCCAGCAGCTCCCGCGGGAGCCCAGGCTACGAGCAGTACTTC
v_call: TRBV5-4
j_call: TRBJ2-7
d_call: TRBD2
clone_size: NA

cdr3_aa: CAGRRKSNTEAFF
cdr3_nt: TGTGCCGGGCGCAGGAAATCGAACACTGAAGCTTTCTTT
v_call: TRBV21-1
j_call: TRBJ1-1
d_call: NA
clone_size: NA

cdr3_aa: CASSWAAGNTEAFF
cdr3_nt: TGCGCCAGCTCATGGGCGGCAGGGAACACTGAAGCTTTCTTT
v_call: TRBV4-3
j_call: TRBJ1-1
d_call: NA
clone_size: few

cdr3_aa: CASSQAPSRVYYGYTF
cdr3_nt: TGCGCCAGCAGCCAAGCCCCCAGTCGGGTTTACTATGGCTACACCTTC
v_call: TRBV4-3
j_call: TRBJ1-2
d_call: NA
clone_size: NA

cdr3_aa: CASSGREGPWDYNEQFF
cdr3_nt: TGTGCCAGCAGTGGGCGGGAGGGCCCATGGGACTACAATGAGCAGTTCTTC
v_call: TRBV27
j_call: TRBJ2-1
d_call: TRBD2
clone_size: NA